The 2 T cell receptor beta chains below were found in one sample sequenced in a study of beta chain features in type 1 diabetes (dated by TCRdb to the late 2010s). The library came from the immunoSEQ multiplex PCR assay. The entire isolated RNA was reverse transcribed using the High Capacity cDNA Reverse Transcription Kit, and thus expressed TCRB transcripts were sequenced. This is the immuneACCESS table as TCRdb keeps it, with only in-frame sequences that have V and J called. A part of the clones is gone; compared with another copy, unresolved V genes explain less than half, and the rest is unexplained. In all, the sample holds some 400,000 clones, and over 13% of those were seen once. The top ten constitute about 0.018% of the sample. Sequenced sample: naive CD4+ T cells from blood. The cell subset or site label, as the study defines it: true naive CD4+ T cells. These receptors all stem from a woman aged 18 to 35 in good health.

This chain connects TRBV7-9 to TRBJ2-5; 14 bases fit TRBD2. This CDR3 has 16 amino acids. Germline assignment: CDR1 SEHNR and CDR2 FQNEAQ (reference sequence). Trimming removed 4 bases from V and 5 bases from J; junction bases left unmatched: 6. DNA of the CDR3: TGTGCCAGCAGCTCCGGGACTAGCGGGAGTGGGGAGACCCAGTACTTC. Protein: CASSSGTSGSGETQYF. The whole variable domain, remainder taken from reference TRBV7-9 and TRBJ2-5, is DTGVSQNPRHKITKRGQNVTFRCDPISEHNRLYWYRQTLGQGPEFLTYFQNEAQLEKSRLLSDRFSAERPKGSFSTLEIQRTEQGDSAMYLCASSSGTSGSGETQYFGPGTRLLVL.

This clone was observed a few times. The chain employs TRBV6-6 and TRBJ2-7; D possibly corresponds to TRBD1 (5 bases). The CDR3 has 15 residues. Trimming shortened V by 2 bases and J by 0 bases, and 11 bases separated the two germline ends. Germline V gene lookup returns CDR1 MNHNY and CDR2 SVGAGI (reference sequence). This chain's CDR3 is CASSYPDIASYEQYF. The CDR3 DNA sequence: TGTGCCAGCAGTTACCCGGACATTGCCTCCTACGAGCAGTACTTC.